Below, 12 T cell receptor beta chains from the same sample are listed, as sequenced in a study of OX40 agonist ivuxolimab in advanced cancers. The data were produced by immunoSEQ multiplex PCR, yet TCRdb's version contains in-frame clones alone and is incomplete. This sample carries 65,000 to 85,000 clones, 80% to 95% of them seen once, and the ten largest clones take roughly 7.5%. Sample: CD4+ or CD8+ T cells sorted from blood, taken in a trial of the OX40 agonist ivuxolimab. These TCRs come from an adult with an advanced solid tumor such as melanoma, head and neck, liver or kidney cancer.

This clone was observed a single time. The DNA of the CDR3 is TGTGCCAGCAGCTTGCTCGGGAATCGCAATGAGCAGTTCTTC. This gives the protein CASSLLGNRNEQFF. The rearrangement uses TRBV5-6 and TRBJ2-1, with D possibly matching TRBD2 (5 bases). The CDR3 loop spans 14 amino acids. In germline, CDR1 is SGHDT, CDR2 YYEEEE. V gave up 1 base and J gave up 6 bases, with 11 bases separating them.

The count of this clone is one. The chain carries TRBV6-5 and TRBJ1-1; tentative D call: TRBD1 (6 bases). The germline gives CDR1 MNHEY, CDR2 SVGAGI. Trimming removed 0 bases from V and 7 bases from J, with 9 bases in between. This CDR3 comprises 13 residues. CDR3 sequence: CASSYSEGVEAFF. The CDR3 DNA follows: TGTGCCAGCAGTTACTCAGAGGGGGTTGAAGCTTTCTTT.

The rearrangement links TRBV6-5 to TRBJ2-7; 10 bases match TRBD1. From germline, CDR1 is MNHEY and CDR2 SVGAGI. The CDR3 is 14 amino acids. V lost 3 bases, J lost 2 bases, and 1 base stayed unmatched. CDR3 sequence reads: CASSYGQGAYEQYF. The CDR3, as DNA: TGTGCCAGCAGTTATGGACAGGGGGCCTACGAGCAGTACTTC.

V gene TRBV7-3 combines with J gene TRBJ1-1; 8 nucleotides match TRBD1. Trimming took 4 bases from V and 2 from J; bases not matched to a gene: 3. Germline assignment: CDR1 SGHTA and CDR2 FQGTGA. There are 14 residues in the CDR3. The CDR3 DNA reads TGTGCCAGCAGCTACGGACAGGGAAACACTGAAGCTTTCTTT. Its protein is CASSYGQGNTEAFF.

The rearrangement uses TRBV11-2 and TRBJ2-7; D unresolved. The CDR3 loop spans 13 amino acids. Between the trimmed V and J ends, which lost 2 bases and 7 bases, there was a span of 12 bases. Germline assignment: CDR1 SGHAT and CDR2 FQNNGV. The CDR3 protein is CASSLSETPEQYF. The CDR3 DNA reads TGTGCCAGCAGCTTAAGCGAGACACCTGAGCAGTACTTC.

In its sample, this clone was seen once. The rearrangement links TRBV7-9 to TRBJ2-7; tentative D call: TRBD1 (5 bases). The CDR3 loop spans 14 amino acids. Germline V gives CDR1 SEHNR, CDR2 FQNEAQ (reference sequence). V lost 4 bases to trimming and J lost 1 base, with 11 bases between them. The DNA of the CDR3 is TGTGCCAGCAGCTCAGACCAGGGATCCTACGAGCAGTACTTC. It codes for CASSSDQGSYEQYF.

The rearrangement joins TRBV6-5 to TRBJ2-3, with TRBD2 identical over 11 bases. Per germline, CDR1 MNHEY and CDR2 SVGAGI. The CDR3 runs to 14 residues. Losses at the gene ends were 8 bases for V and 2 bases for J; bases not matched to a gene: 3. The CDR3 region has the DNA TGTGCCAGCTCTAGCGGGGGGTACACAGATACGCAGTATTTT. Translated, it gives CASSSGGYTDTQYF.

The chain carries TRBV5-6 and TRBJ2-3, with unresolved D. The CDR3 totals 10 residues. Per the germline V gene, CDR1 is SGHDT and CDR2 is YYEEEE. With 9 bases removed from V and 5 bases from J, the gap between germline ends came to 7 bases. The CDR3: CATPQDTQYF. The DNA for the CDR3 is TGTGCCACCCCGCAAGATACGCAGTATTTT.

The chain couples TRBV11-2 to TRBJ2-5; possibly TRBD2 for D (5 bases). The germline V gene has CDR1 SGHAT and CDR2 FQNNGV. Trimming took off 1 base at V and 5 bases at J, with 11 bases between the two ends. The CDR3 contains 14 residues. The CDR3 DNA follows: TGTGCCAGCAGCTTAGCTCGGGGTATGGAGACCCAGTACTTC. This gives the protein CASSLARGMETQYF.

The chain carries TRBV6-6 and TRBJ1-1, with a possible D match to TRBD1 (5 bases). V was cut by 6 bases and J by 5 bases, with 13 bases left in between. The CDR3 is made up of 13 amino acids. CDR1 is MNHNY and CDR2 is SVGAGI in the germline V gene (reference sequence). Here the CDR3 DNA reads TGTGCCAGCAGGGACCCCCCAGGGACTGAAGCTTTCTTT. Translated, it gives CASRDPPGTEAFF.

The chain recombines TRBV6-5 with TRBJ1-1, with D uncertain. V lost 4 bases to trimming and J lost 1 base, with 7 bases between them. This CDR3 spans 13 amino acids. Per the germline V gene, CDR1 is MNHEY and CDR2 is SVGAGI. The CDR3 loop is CASSLSGNTEAFF. Written as DNA, the CDR3 is TGTGCCAGCAGTTTATCAGGGAACACTGAAGCTTTCTTT.

The chain has TRBV9 and TRBJ1-1, with D perhaps TRBD1 (5 bases). The CDR3 loop spans 16 amino acids. Germline assignment: CDR1 SGDLS and CDR2 YYNGEE. Trimming left V 0 bases short and J 4 bases short, with 16 bases between. DNA for the CDR3: TGTGCCAGCAGCGTAGACGGAGGGGAGGTTGGCACTGAAGCTTTCTTT. This encodes CASSVDGGEVGTEAFF.